This is a list of T cell receptor beta chains from one sample in a study of shared clonotypes between healthy human individuals. Assay used: immunoSEQ multiplex PCR; TCRdb lists only in-frame clones, some missing. The sample contains about 2 million clones, roughly 95% of which appear only once. The specimen sequenced was naive CD8+ T cells sorted from blood. All receptors derive from a young man in good health. Each CDR3 is given with its conserved first and last residue. A D gene is named only where the DNA matches it firmly. Clone sizes are given selectively: once, few, many, or a class where the clone is expanded.

abundance,j_gene,d_gene,v_gene,len,CDR3aa,CDR3nt
.,TRBJ2-2,TRBD1,TRBV6-5,14,CASSDRVPPGELFF,TGTGCCAGCAGCGACAGGGTCCCTCCCGGGGAGCTGTTTTTT
.,TRBJ2-2,TRBD1,TRBV7-6,16,CASSAGTGGGTGELFF,TGTGCCAGCAGCGCCGGGACAGGGGGCGGAACCGGGGAGCTGTTTTTT
.,TRBJ2-5,.,TRBV7-9,15,CASSLALAEQETQYF,TGTGCCAGCAGCCTCGCACTAGCTGAACAAGAGACCCAGTACTTC
once,TRBJ1-2,.,TRBV5-4,13,CASSLDRVYGYTF,TGTGCCAGCAGCTTGGACAGGGTCTACGGCTACACCTTC
.,TRBJ1-3,.,TRBV27,15,CASSQDGNSGNTIYF,TGTGCCAGCAGCCAAGACGGAAACTCTGGAAACACCATATATTTT
.,TRBJ1-5,.,TRBV5-5,16,CASSFHGTFSNQPQHF,TGTGCCAGCAGCTTCCACGGGACTTTTAGCAATCAGCCCCAGCATTTT
.,TRBJ1-2,.,TRBV5-6,15,CASSLEGQIFYGYTF,TGTGCCAGCAGCTTGGAAGGACAGATTTTCTATGGCTACACCTTC
.,TRBJ2-5,.,TRBV9,17,CASSVGLGAAVEETQYF,TGTGCCAGCAGCGTAGGGTTGGGGGCCGCAGTCGAAGAGACCCAGTACTTC
.,TRBJ1-2,.,TRBV5-5,14,CASSLPTGDGGYTF,TGTGCCAGCAGCCTTCCGACAGGCGACGGCGGCTACACCTTC
.,TRBJ2-7,.,TRBV4-1,16,CASSPNQLVGAYEQYF,TGCGCCAGCAGTCCTAACCAACTAGTGGGAGCCTACGAGCAGTACTTC
.,TRBJ1-2,TRBD1,TRBV7-9,18,CASSLAPDRGPTHYGYTF,TGTGCCAGCAGCTTAGCCCCGGACAGGGGGCCGACCCACTATGGCTACACCTTC
.,TRBJ2-2,.,TRBV6-5,16,CASSLTLWGRTGELFF,TGTGCCAGCAGTTTGACTCTTTGGGGGCGAACCGGGGAGCTGTTTTTT
.,TRBJ2-7,.,TRBV9,14,CASSVSGAGYEQYF,TGTGCCAGCAGCGTTTCCGGGGCTGGATACGAGCAGTACTTC
.,TRBJ2-1,TRBD2,TRBV11-2,17,CASSSSSSSGPYNEQFF,TGTGCCAGCAGCTCTAGCTCTTCTAGCGGCCCCTACAATGAGCAGTTCTTC
.,TRBJ2-1,.,TRBV29-1,15,CSVDGQLSSYNEQFF,TGCAGCGTTGACGGACAGTTGAGCTCCTACAATGAGCAGTTCTTC
.,TRBJ2-3,TRBD2,TRBV5-4,15,CASSLSAGLTDTQYF,TGTGCCAGCAGCTTGTCAGCGGGATTGACAGATACGCAGTATTTT
.,TRBJ2-1,.,TRBV7-8,13,CASSYRPHNEQFF,TGTGCCAGCAGCTACAGGCCTCACAATGAGCAGTTCTTC
.,TRBJ1-4,.,TRBV4-2,17,CASSQEQAQATNEKLFF,TGTGCCAGCAGCCAAGAACAGGCGCAGGCAACTAATGAAAAACTGTTTTTT
.,TRBJ1-1,TRBD1,TRBV4-1,16,CASSQRGDRGDTEAFF,TGCGCCAGCAGCCAAAGGGGGGACAGGGGGGACACTGAAGCTTTCTTT
.,TRBJ1-4,TRBD1,TRBV29-1,16,CSARPGQARGWEKLFF,TGCAGCGCCCGCCCCGGACAGGCCCGAGGGTGGGAAAAACTGTTTTTT
.,TRBJ1-1,TRBD1,TRBV5-1,15,CASSPDRREILEAFF,TGCGCCAGCAGCCCGGACAGGAGGGAGATTCTCGAAGCTTTCTTT
.,TRBJ1-1,.,TRBV6-6,12,CASSYSESEAFF,TGTGCCAGCAGTTATTCAGAGAGTGAAGCTTTCTTT
.,TRBJ2-5,TRBD2,TRBV27,15,CASSGTSGMPETQYF,TGTGCCAGCAGTGGGACTAGCGGGATGCCGGAGACCCAGTACTTC
.,TRBJ2-1,.,TRBV14,12,CASSHNVVEQFF,TGTGCCAGCAGCCACAATGTTGTTGAGCAGTTCTTC
.,TRBJ2-3,TRBD2,TRBV5-1,16,CASRQIAGENPDTQYF,TGCGCCAGCAGGCAGATAGCGGGGGAGAACCCAGATACGCAGTATTTT
.,TRBJ1-6,.,TRBV14,15,CASSQEGSLNSPLHF,TGTGCCAGCAGCCAAGAAGGCAGTTTGAATTCACCCCTCCACTTT
.,TRBJ1-2,.,TRBV7-9,15,CASSLVGSPQYGYTF,TGTGCCAGCAGCTTAGTGGGCTCGCCACAGTACGGCTACACCTTC
once,TRBJ2-5,.,TRBV5-6,13,CASSPESGETQYF,TGTGCCAGCAGCCCGGAGTCGGGAGAGACCCAGTACTTC
.,TRBJ2-7,TRBD1,TRBV18,15,CASSSSGTGGVEQYF,TGTGCCAGCTCATCTTCCGGGACAGGGGGCGTCGAGCAGTACTTC
.,TRBJ2-1,.,TRBV4-1,13,CASRDPQGNEQFF,TGCGCCAGCAGGGACCCACAAGGAAATGAGCAGTTCTTC
.,TRBJ2-2,.,TRBV6-1,10,CASRGGELFF,TGTGCCAGCAGGGGAGGGGAGCTGTTTTTT
.,TRBJ2-1,.,TRBV10-1,17,CASSQTIPGLNYNEQFF,TGCGCCAGCAGTCAAACCATACCGGGACTGAACTACAATGAGCAGTTCTTC
.,TRBJ2-3,TRBD2,TRBV10-2,19,CASNDPGLAGESLTDTQYF,TGCGCCAGCAACGACCCGGGACTAGCGGGGGAATCTCTCACAGATACGCAGTATTTT
.,TRBJ2-7,TRBD1,TRBV4-1,17,CASSQGEPGGLSYEQYF,TGCGCCAGCAGCCAAGGGGAACCAGGGGGCCTCTCCTACGAGCAGTACTTC
.,TRBJ2-7,.,TRBV6-5,13,CASSYGTQYEQYF,TGTGCCAGCAGTTACGGGACACAATACGAGCAGTACTTC
.,TRBJ2-7,.,TRBV28,12,CASSFGGLEQYF,TGTGCCAGCAGTTTTGGAGGGTTAGAGCAGTACTTC
.,TRBJ2-5,TRBD2,TRBV4-1,15,CASSQVLAGEETQYF,TGCGCCAGCAGCCAAGTGTTAGCGGGGGAAGAGACCCAGTACTTC
.,TRBJ2-3,TRBD2,TRBV29-1,16,CSVETAGGPRTDTQYF,TGCAGCGTTGAGACGGCGGGGGGGCCACGGACAGATACGCAGTATTTT
.,TRBJ1-1,.,TRBV6-5,15,CASSLSGSPNTEAFF,TGTGCCAGCAGCCTCTCGGGGAGCCCCAACACTGAAGCTTTCTTT
.,TRBJ2-7,.,TRBV27,16,CASSLLGASFAYEQYF,TGTGCCAGCAGTTTATTAGGGGCCTCCTTCGCGTACGAGCAGTACTTC
.,TRBJ2-1,TRBD2,TRBV7-8,15,CASSYSGSSYNEQFF,TGTGCCAGCAGCTATAGCGGGAGCTCCTACAATGAGCAGTTCTTC